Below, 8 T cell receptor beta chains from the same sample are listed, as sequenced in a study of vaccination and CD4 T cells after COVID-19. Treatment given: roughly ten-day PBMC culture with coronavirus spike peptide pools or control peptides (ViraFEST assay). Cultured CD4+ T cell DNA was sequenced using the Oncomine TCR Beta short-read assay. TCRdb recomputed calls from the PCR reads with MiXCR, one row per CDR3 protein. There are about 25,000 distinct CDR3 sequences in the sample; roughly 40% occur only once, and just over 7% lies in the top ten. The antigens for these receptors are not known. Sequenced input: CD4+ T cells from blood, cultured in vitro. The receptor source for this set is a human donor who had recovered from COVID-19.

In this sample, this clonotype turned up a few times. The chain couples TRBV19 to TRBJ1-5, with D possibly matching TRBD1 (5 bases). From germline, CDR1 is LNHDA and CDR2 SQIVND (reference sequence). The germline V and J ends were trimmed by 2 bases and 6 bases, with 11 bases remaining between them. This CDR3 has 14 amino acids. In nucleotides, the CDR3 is TGTGCCAGTAGTATACAGGGATCGGGTCAGCCCCAGCATTTT. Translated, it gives CASSIQGSGQPQHF.

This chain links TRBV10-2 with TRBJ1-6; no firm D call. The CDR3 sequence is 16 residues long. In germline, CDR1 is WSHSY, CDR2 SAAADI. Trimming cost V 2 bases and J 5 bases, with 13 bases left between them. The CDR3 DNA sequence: TGCGCCAGCAGTGAGCGTCGGCAGACTAATAATTCACCCCTCCACTTT. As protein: CASSERRQTNNSPLHF.

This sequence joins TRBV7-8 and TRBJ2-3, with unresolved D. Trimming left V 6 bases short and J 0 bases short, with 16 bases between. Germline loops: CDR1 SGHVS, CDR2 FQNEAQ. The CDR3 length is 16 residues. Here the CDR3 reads CASSARPSRSTDTQYF. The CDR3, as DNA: TGTGCCAGCAGTGCCCGCCCGAGCCGGAGCACAGATACGCAGTATTTT.

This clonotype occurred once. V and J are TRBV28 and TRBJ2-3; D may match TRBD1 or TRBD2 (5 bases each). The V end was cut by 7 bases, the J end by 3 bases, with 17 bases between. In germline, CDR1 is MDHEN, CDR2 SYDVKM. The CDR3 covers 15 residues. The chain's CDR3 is CASNLPGRKTDTQYF. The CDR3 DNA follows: TGTGCCAGCAACCTACCGGGACGGAAGACAGATACGCAGTATTTT.

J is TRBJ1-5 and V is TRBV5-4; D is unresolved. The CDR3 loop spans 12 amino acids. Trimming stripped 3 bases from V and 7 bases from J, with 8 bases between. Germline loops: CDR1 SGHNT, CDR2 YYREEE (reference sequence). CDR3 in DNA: TGTGCCAGCAGCTCCGAACAGCAGCCCCAGCATTTT. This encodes CASSSEQQPQHF.

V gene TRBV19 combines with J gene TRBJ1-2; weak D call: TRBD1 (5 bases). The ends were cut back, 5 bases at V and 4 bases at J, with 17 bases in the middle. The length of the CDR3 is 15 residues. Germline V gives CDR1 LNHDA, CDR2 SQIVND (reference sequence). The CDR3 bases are TGTGCCAGTAGTCCGCCGGGACCTTCCAGCTATGGCTACACCTTC. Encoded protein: CASSPPGPSSYGYTF.

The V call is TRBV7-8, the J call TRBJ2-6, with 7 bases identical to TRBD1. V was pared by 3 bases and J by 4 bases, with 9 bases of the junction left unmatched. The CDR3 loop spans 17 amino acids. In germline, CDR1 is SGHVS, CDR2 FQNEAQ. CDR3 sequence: CASSFLYRGSGANVLTF. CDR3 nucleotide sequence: TGTGCCAGCAGCTTCTTGTACAGGGGCTCCGGGGCCAACGTCCTGACTTTC.

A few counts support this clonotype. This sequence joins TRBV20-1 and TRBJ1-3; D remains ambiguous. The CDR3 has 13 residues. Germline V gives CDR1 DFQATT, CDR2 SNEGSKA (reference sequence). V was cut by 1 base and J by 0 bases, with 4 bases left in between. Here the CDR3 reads CSARASSGNTIYF. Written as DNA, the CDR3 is TGCAGTGCTAGAGCCTCCTCTGGAAACACCATATATTTT.